This T cell receptor (beta chain) was obtained from a study of blood T cell repertoires in COVID-19. The overall study: COVID-19 samples, acute and convalescent, were from the United States, Italy and Spain.

The study drew participants aged roughly 18 to 95 years from 20 to 30 US areas. Researchers sorted participants into cohorts using their self-reported clinical history. Two negative PCRs, clearance, or symptom resolution were required of recovered Cohort 3 donors. Profiling relied on immunoSEQ multiplex PCR, and the TCRdb table lists in-frame clones only, not all of them. The table records over 130,000 clones, 60% to 80% of them present only once. Germline-derived CDR1 and CDR2 are SGHNT and YENEEA. Trimming stripped 3 bases from V and 4 bases from J, with 15 bases between. The CDR3 runs to 15 residues.

This TCR derives from a woman aged 50 to 65 who had recovered from COVID-19. Sequencing used PBMCs or T cells enriched from blood (not recorded which). The J gene is TRBJ2-5, the V gene TRBV11-3; maybe TRBD2 (7 bases). CDR3 nucleotide sequence: TGTGCCAGCAGCTTCACGCGGGGGCAGGCAGAGACCCAGTACTTC. Translation gives CASSFTRGQAETQYF.